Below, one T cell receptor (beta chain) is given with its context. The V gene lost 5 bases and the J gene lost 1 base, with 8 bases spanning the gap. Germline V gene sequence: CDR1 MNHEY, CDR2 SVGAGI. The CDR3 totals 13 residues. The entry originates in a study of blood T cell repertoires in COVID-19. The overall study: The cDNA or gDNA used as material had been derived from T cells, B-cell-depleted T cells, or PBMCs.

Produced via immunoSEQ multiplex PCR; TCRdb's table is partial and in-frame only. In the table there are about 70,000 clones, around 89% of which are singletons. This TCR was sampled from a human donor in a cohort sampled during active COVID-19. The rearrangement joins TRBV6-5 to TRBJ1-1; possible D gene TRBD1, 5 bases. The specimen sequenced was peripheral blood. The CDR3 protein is CASSLQGNTEAFF. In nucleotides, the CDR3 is TGTGCCAGCAGTCTCCAGGGGAACACTGAAGCTTTCTTT.